The 2 T cell receptor beta chains below were found in one sample sequenced in a study of vaccination effects on CD4 cells after COVID-19. Assay used: immunoSEQ multiplex PCR; TCRdb lists only in-frame clones, some missing. The sample contains over 50,000 clones, 73% of which appear only once. What these receptors recognize is not known. Sequencing in the ViraFEST assay came after antigen-specific CD4+ T cells had been expanded with viral peptide pools, which were used to stimulate PBMC. It was after roughly ten days of culture that CD4+ T cells were isolated. The vaccine given was either BNT162b2 or mRNA-1273, in two doses. The source was CD4+ T cells from PBMCs cultured with HCoV-229E spike peptides, collected after COVID-19 vaccination. All receptors come from a human donor who received a COVID-19 vaccine.

The chain uses TRBV12-1 and TRBJ1-2. TRBV12-1 is designated a pseudogene. The CDR3 totals 15 residues. The CDR3 reads CASSLGGEPNYGYTF. The CDR3 nucleotides read TGTGCCAGCAGCTTAGGGGGGGAACCTAACTATGGCTACACCTTC.

V and J are TRBV18 and TRBJ2-7, with D uncertain. Germline values: CDR1 KGHSH, CDR2 LQKENI. V was cut by 1 base and J by 5 bases, with 12 bases left in between. This CDR3 has 14 residues. The CDR3 here is CASSPLSKAHEQYV. The CDR3 region has the DNA TGTGCCAGCTCACCACTGTCAAAGGCCCACGAGCAGTACGTC.